Below are 13 T cell receptor beta chains sequenced from a single sample in a study of cytotoxic CD8 clonotypes in ibrutinib-treated CLL. Assay used: immunoSEQ multiplex PCR; TCRdb lists only in-frame clones, some missing. This table holds a few hundred thousand clones, around four fifths found once. The sample was PBMCs, taken before ibrutinib treatment. The source of these receptors is a human donor with chronic lymphocytic leukemia.

This chain connects TRBV7-6 to TRBJ2-2; 11 bases are shared with TRBD2. Germline loops: CDR1 SGHVS, CDR2 FNYEAQ. This CDR3 is built from 19 residues. V was clipped by 4 bases and J by 6 bases; unmatched bases: 16. CDR3 DNA sequence: TGTGCCAGCAGCTCAACCTACTTAACTAGCGGGAGTTTCTCCGGGGAGCTGTTTTTT. This sequence encodes CASSSTYLTSGSFSGELFF.

The chain uses TRBV9 and TRBJ2-1; D not certain. V lost 2 bases and J 5 bases, leaving 11 bases between the germline ends. Germline V gene data show CDR1 as SGDLS and CDR2 as YYNGEE. The CDR3 length is 14 residues. The CDR3 spells CASSVAGNDNEQFF. The CDR3, as DNA: TGTGCCAGCAGCGTCGCTGGGAACGACAATGAGCAGTTCTTC.

The gene calls are TRBV6-6 and TRBJ2-1; 8 bases line up with TRBD2. Trimming at V came to 3 bases and at J to 4 bases, leaving 8 bases not matched to a gene. The CDR3 has 16 amino acids. Germline V CDR1 and CDR2: MNHNY, SVGAGI (reference sequence). This CDR3 is CASSYFRSGGYNEQFF. The DNA of the CDR3 is TGTGCCAGCAGTTATTTTCGGAGCGGGGGATACAATGAGCAGTTCTTC.

V is TRBV7-3 and J is TRBJ1-1; 7 nucleotides agree with TRBD1. V was pared by 3 bases and J by 4 bases, with 11 bases of the junction left unmatched. Germline lookup yields CDR1 SGHTA and CDR2 FQGTGA. This CDR3 has 16 amino acids. This CDR3 is CASSLGKTGTGTEAFF. CDR3 in DNA: TGTGCCAGCAGCTTGGGGAAGACAGGGACGGGCACTGAAGCTTTCTTT. The whole variable domain, filled in from reference TRBV7-3 and TRBJ1-1, reads GAGVSQTPSNKVTEKGKYVELRCDPISGHTALYWYRQSLGQGPEFLIYFQGTGAADDSGLPNDRFFAVRPEGSVSTLKIQRTERGDSAVYLCASSLGKTGTGTEAFFGQGTRLTVV.

This clone showed up just once. The gene calls are TRBV30 and TRBJ1-2; D unresolved. V was trimmed by 1 base and J by 7 bases, leaving 16 bases between them. This CDR3 has 14 amino acids. Germline CDR1 GTSNPN, CDR2 SVGIG (reference sequence). As DNA, the CDR3 is TGTGCCTGGAGTGAAGGAAATTTGGTCGGTGGCTACACCTTC. It specifies CAWSEGNLVGGYTF.

The V gene is TRBV30, the J gene TRBJ2-1, with D possibly matching TRBD2 (6 bases). The CDR3 runs 14 residues. The V gene's germline CDR1 is GTSNPN and CDR2 SVGIG (reference sequence). Trimming removed 5 bases from V and 6 bases from J, with 17 bases in between. The DNA of the CDR3 is TGTGCCTGGTCCAACGGGAGAGGAACCAATGAGCAGTTCTTC. Residues: CAWSNGRGTNEQFF.

The chain joins TRBV5-1 to TRBJ1-2; TRBD1 might be the D (5 bases). There are 17 residues in the CDR3. V lost 0 bases and J lost 4, with 19 bases in between. CDR1 is SGHRS and CDR2 is YFSETQ in the germline V gene. CDR3 protein: CASSLDGSRVQVYGYTF. The CDR3 region has the DNA TGCGCCAGCAGCTTGGACGGGAGCAGGGTGCAAGTCTATGGCTACACCTTC.

The chain combines TRBV27 with TRBJ2-7; 8 bases map to TRBD1. V was pared by 2 bases and J by 3 bases, with 6 bases of the junction left unmatched. The CDR3 has 15 residues. Germline V CDR1 and CDR2: MNHEY, SMNVEV (reference sequence). The CDR3 region is CASSLVAGGDYEQYF. The CDR3 DNA sequence: TGTGCCAGCAGTTTAGTGGCAGGGGGCGACTACGAGCAGTACTTC.

The V call is TRBV9, the J call TRBJ2-1, with a weak D call TRBD2 (5 bases). Per germline, CDR1 SGDLS and CDR2 YYNGEE. The CDR3 length is 17 residues. Trimming cost V 1 base and J 2 bases, with 16 bases left between them. The CDR3 sequence is CASSVFSWEMTYNEQFF. The CDR3 DNA sequence: TGTGCCAGCAGCGTATTTAGTTGGGAGATGACCTACAATGAGCAGTTCTTC.

On this clone itself: A much larger clonotype is one base distant, so this may be a read error. The chain links TRBV5-1 to TRBJ1-5, with D uncertain. Per germline, CDR1 SGHRS and CDR2 YFSETQ. V was cut by 0 bases and J by 2 bases, with 6 bases left in between. The CDR3 length is 14 residues. The CDR3 DNA is TGCGCCAGCAGCTTGGCCGGGGGCAATCAGCCCCAGCATTTT. It translates to CASSLAGGNQPQHF.

This clone was seen just once. The chain employs TRBV30 and TRBJ2-1; D is tentatively TRBD1 or TRBD2 (5 bases each). V was cut by 0 bases and J by 1 base, with 13 bases left in between. Germline CDR1 reads GTSNPN; CDR2 reads SVGIG (reference sequence). CDR3 length: 16 residues. The DNA for the CDR3 is TGTGCCTGGAGTGTACGGGGCCTACCATCCTACAATGAGCAGTTCTTC. It is translated as CAWSVRGLPSYNEQFF.

This clone was observed a handful of times. One end of the junction fails to match germline, which may point to a read error. This rearrangement joins TRBV30 to TRBJ2-7; 9 positions agree with TRBD1. Germline assignment: CDR1 GTSNPN and CDR2 SVGIG (reference sequence). The CDR3 is 15 residues long. The CDR3 loop is CAWSAPGTGRYEQYF. CDR3 nucleotide sequence: TGTGCCTGGAGTGCCCCCGGGACAGGGCGATACGAACAGTACTTC. The full variable domain, with the rest looked up from reference TRBV30 and TRBJ2-7, is SQTIHQWPATLVQPVGSPLSLECTVEGTSNPNLYWYRQAAGRGLQLLFYSVGIGQISSEVPQNLSASRPQDRQFILSSKKLLLSDSGFYLCAWSAPGTGRYEQYFGPGTRLTVT.

The rearrangement links TRBV5-1 to TRBJ2-7; 8 nucleotides agree with TRBD1. Trimming took 4 bases from V and 4 from J; bases not matched to a gene: 7. This CDR3 has 14 amino acids. The V gene's germline CDR1 is SGHRS and CDR2 YFSETQ. The CDR3 reads CASSQTGQGYEQYF. The CDR3 DNA reads TGCGCCAGCAGCCAGACAGGACAGGGTTACGAGCAGTACTTC.